This T cell receptor (beta chain) appears in the sequencing data of a study of PD-L1 blockade in urothelial cancer. The protocol was immunoSEQ multiplex PCR, while the TCRdb copy is restricted to in-frame clones and leaves out a portion. The table includes approximately 93,000 clones, 75% to 90% detected once. Germline V CDR1 and CDR2: LNHDA, SQIVND (reference sequence). V was pared by 6 bases and J by 0 bases, with 11 bases between. The CDR3 is 14 amino acids. As to time point: peripheral blood 6 weeks after treatment start. The clonotype originates from a man in his 70s with urothelial cancer. The starting material was PBMCs, obtained around atezolizumab (anti-PD-L1) treatment. V gene TRBV19 combines with J gene TRBJ2-5; D perhaps matches TRBD2 (5 bases). CDR3 protein: CASSPTGNQETQYF. The DNA of the CDR3 is TGTGCCAGTAGCCCAACCGGGAACCAAGAGACCCAGTACTTC. Together with reference TRBV19 and TRBJ2-5, the CDR3 gives the full variable domain: DGGITQSPKYLFRKEGQNVTLSCEQNLNHDAMYWYRQDPGQGLRLIYYSQIVNDFQKGDIAEGYSVSREKKESFPLTVTSAQKNPTAFYLCASSPTGNQETQYFGPGTRLLVL.